This T cell receptor beta chain is from a study of identical twins. Only healthy Caucasians were included as donors. CDR3 length: 14 residues. The germline V gene encodes CDR1 ENHRY and CDR2 SYGVKD. V gave up 5 bases and J gave up 8 bases; unmatched junction bases: 6. Regarding the study as a whole: Out-of-frame alpha sequences shared between twins exhibited an excess of low generation probability.

Unique molecular identifiers were in the cDNA, with template-switch universal primer binding. Each CDR3 protein gets one entry after TCRdb re-called the 5' RACE reads with MiXCR. The sample has roughly 720,000 distinct CDR3 sequences, roughly 18% seen once. Comment on this clonotype: Its antigen is unidentified.

A further study also used this sample, focusing on T cells expressing NK-cell markers. From that second work: Several of the experiments relied on an anti-gamma-delta TCR antibody so that only alpha-beta TCR T cells were sorted.

Sequenced input: PBMCs. The receptor was isolated from a woman aged 18-29 years in good health. The rearrangement links TRBV10-3 to TRBJ2-1, with TRBD2 matching 10 bases. The CDR3 region is CAISTSGVRDEQFF. The CDR3 DNA is TGTGCCATCAGTACTAGCGGGGTTCGGGATGAGCAGTTCTTC.